The 14 T cell receptor beta chains presented below share a single source sample, sequenced in a study of OX40 agonist ivuxolimab in advanced cancers. This table comes from immunoSEQ multiplex PCR, and its TCRdb copy is limited to in-frame clones, with some not included. The sample carries approximately 13,000 clones, over 75% recorded once. Sequencing was performed on CD4+ or CD8+ T cells sorted from blood, taken in a trial of the OX40 agonist ivuxolimab. These receptors were taken from an adult with an advanced solid tumor such as melanoma, head and neck, liver or kidney cancer.

V gene TRBV27 combines with J gene TRBJ2-7, with 9 bases aligning to TRBD2. Germline V lookup: CDR1 MNHEY, CDR2 SMNVEV (reference sequence). The CDR3 spans 15 residues. Losses at the gene ends were 4 bases for V and 1 base for J; bases not matched to a gene: 5. The CDR3 region is CASSSLAGTSYEQYF. In DNA form, the CDR3 reads TGTGCCAGCAGTTCCCTAGCGGGGACTTCCTACGAGCAGTACTTC.

Only one count was recorded for this clone. The V and J genes are TRBV28 and TRBJ1-6; TRBD1 matches at 9 bases. The CDR3 totals 14 residues. Germline CDR1 and CDR2: MDHEN and SYDVKM. Trimming removed 6 bases from V and 7 bases from J; junction bases left unmatched: 4. The CDR3 here is CASSLGQGNSPLHF. CDR3 coding DNA: TGTGCCAGCAGCTTAGGACAGGGGAATTCACCCCTCCACTTT. Full variable domain (remainder filled in from reference TRBV28 and TRBJ1-6): DVKVTQSSRYLVKRTGEKVFLECVQDMDHENMFWYRQDPGLGLRLIYFSYDVKMKEKGDIPEGYSVSREKKERFSLILESASTNQTSMYLCASSLGQGNSPLHFGNGTRLTVT.

Notes on this clone: This clone may be a read error of a much larger clone one base away. V usage is TRBV9 and J usage is TRBJ1-1, with D perhaps TRBD1 (6 bases). The CDR3 sequence is 13 residues long. The germline CDR1 and CDR2 sequences are SGDLS and YYNGEE. CDR3 nucleotide sequence: TGTGTCAGCAGCGCCGGGACATGGGATGAAGCTTTCTTT. It encodes CVSSAGTWDEAFF.

This rearrangement joins TRBV7-2 to TRBJ2-2, with D uncertain. The length of the CDR3 is 11 residues. From germline, CDR1 is SGHTA and CDR2 FQGNSA. V dropped 6 bases and J dropped 6 bases, with 5 bases sitting between them. CDR3 amino acids: CASSPSGELFF. As DNA, the CDR3 is TGTGCCAGCAGTCCTTCCGGGGAGCTGTTTTTT.

The chain employs TRBV27 and TRBJ2-1, with 11 bases fitting TRBD2. CDR1 and CDR2 from the germline V gene are MNHEY and SMNVEV (reference sequence). There are 16 residues in the CDR3. V shed 6 bases, J shed 4 bases, and the junction held 8 bases outside the gene matches. CDR3 sequence: CASRSGTSGLYNEQFF. CDR3 DNA: TGTGCCAGCAGATCTGGGACTAGCGGCCTATACAATGAGCAGTTCTTC.

The chain employs TRBV10-2 and TRBJ1-1; D possibly corresponds to TRBD1 (5 bases). Looked up from germline, CDR1 is WSHSY and CDR2 is SAAADI. The V end lost 8 bases, the J end lost 1 base, and 8 bases lay between the germline ends. There are 12 residues in the CDR3. The CDR3 here is CASSGGNTEAFF. In nucleotides, the CDR3 is TGCGCCAGCTCCGGGGGGAACACTGAAGCTTTCTTT.

This chain joins TRBV7-8 and TRBJ2-1, with a tentative D call TRBD2 (5 bases). The CDR3 has 15 residues. V was trimmed by 2 bases and J by 4 bases, leaving 12 bases between them. Germline CDR1 and CDR2: SGHVS and FQNEAQ. For the CDR3, the DNA is TGTGCCAGCAGCTTACGAGTAAGCGGTTACAATGAGCAGTTCTTC. The encoded protein is CASSLRVSGYNEQFF.

This sequence joins TRBV7-3 and TRBJ2-2; tentative D call: TRBD1 (5 bases). Trimming took off 1 base at V and 4 bases at J, with 10 bases between the two ends. CDR3 length equals 15 residues. The germline V gene has CDR1 SGHTA and CDR2 FQGTGA. CDR3 residues: CASSLRSQGTGELFF. As DNA, the CDR3 is TGTGCCAGCAGCTTAAGGTCCCAGGGCACCGGGGAGCTGTTTTTT.

This chain's CDR3 is CASSYSGDYSNQPQHF. The DNA for the CDR3 is TGTGCCAGCAGTTACTCGGGGGATTATAGCAATCAGCCCCAGCATTTT. The chain uses TRBV6-5 and TRBJ1-5, with D perhaps matching TRBD1 (5 bases). Germline V gene data show CDR1 as MNHEY and CDR2 as SVGAGI. CDR3 length: 16 amino acids. V was clipped by 0 bases and J by 0 bases, with 9 bases between them.

J is TRBJ1-2 and V is TRBV27; 8 bases map to TRBD1. CDR3 length: 16 residues. Germline values: CDR1 MNHEY, CDR2 SMNVEV (reference sequence). V gave up 2 bases and J gave up 5 bases; unmatched junction bases: 10. CDR3 DNA: TGTGCCAGCAGTTTACGACCCGGGCAGGGGGCTTATGGCTACACCTTC. This encodes CASSLRPGQGAYGYTF.

The chain joins TRBV13 to TRBJ2-3; D possibly corresponds to TRBD2 (6 bases). The CDR3 loop spans 13 amino acids. Germline V CDR1 and CDR2: PRHDT, FYEKMQ (reference sequence). V was clipped by 2 bases and J by 8 bases, with 11 bases between them. CDR3 nucleotides: TGTGCCAGCAGCTTAAGAGCGGGCCGTACGCAGTATTTT. Translating it yields CASSLRAGRTQYF.

The gene calls are TRBV4-1 and TRBJ2-7, with D uncertain. This CDR3 region has 14 residues. The V end was cut by 1 base, the J end by 0 bases, with 7 bases between. The germline gives CDR1 MGHRA, CDR2 YSYEKL. The CDR3 nucleotides read TGCGCCAGCAGCCAAGGGCAGCACTCCTACGAGCAGTACTTC. Translated, it gives CASSQGQHSYEQYF.

The chain is built from TRBV19 and TRBJ2-7; 7 bases fit TRBD2. The germline V gene encodes CDR1 LNHDA and CDR2 SQIVND (reference sequence). The junction had 8 bases not matched to a gene; V was cut back by 7 bases and J by 2 bases. This CDR3 spans 14 amino acids. CDR3 residues: CASTASGGAYEQYF. The CDR3 DNA is TGTGCCAGTACTGCTAGCGGCGGGGCCTACGAGCAGTACTTC.

The chain has TRBV11-3 and TRBJ2-1; possibly TRBD2 for D (6 bases). Germline values: CDR1 SGHNT, CDR2 YENEEA. The CDR3 is 15 amino acids. V was shortened by 5 bases and J by 6 bases, with 17 bases between the two germline ends. The chain's CDR3 is CASSHTGLGINEQFF. As DNA, the CDR3 is TGTGCCAGCAGCCATACGGGACTGGGGATCAATGAGCAGTTCTTC.